This T cell receptor (beta chain) was sequenced in a study of regulatory T cells in long-lasting Graves disease. Overall study results and limits: Lower TCR diversity characterized persistent Graves' patients relative to newly diagnosed patients. Study of thyroid tissue was not done, with only peripheral blood studied.

The length of the CDR3 is 16 residues. CDR1 KGHDR and CDR2 SFDVKD come from the germline V gene. Time point specified: newly diagnosed GD, antithyroid drugs for less than 3 months. From PBMCs, RNA was extracted and then used to make the TCR library. To note about this clonotype: Its antigen remains unknown. One end of the junction is discordant with germline, which a read error may explain.

For TCR beta, libraries came from iRepertoire HTBI primers and Arm-PCR of CDR3 regions. TCRdb redid the calling of the multiplex PCR reads with MiXCR, one entry per CDR3 protein. The sample consists of hundreds of thousands of distinct CDR3 sequences, approximately 15% of them appearing once. These data also featured in a second study, about T cells in Graves' hyperthyroidism and ophthalmopathy. That study reports: Criteria for exclusion of patients were uncontrolled infection, other autoimmune disease, pregnancy or lactation.

The sequenced sample was peripheral blood mononuclear cells (PBMCs), obtained at new diagnosis, from a patient treated with antithyroid drugs. This clonotype was obtained from a man in his forties with Graves disease. The chain carries TRBV24-1 and TRBJ2-6; 8 bases agree with TRBD1. CDR3 residues: CATSGTGSSGANVLAF. The CDR3 region has the DNA TGTGCCACCAGTGGGACAGGGTCCTCTGGGGCCAACGTCCTGGCTTTC.